This TCR beta chain stems from a study of blood T cell repertoires in COVID-19 (TCRdb year 2020). In terms of the full investigation: The collaborator samples originated in the United States, Italy and Spain and spanned the acute and convalescent phases of COVID-19. Where available, HLA class I and class II types were obtained from metadata supplied by the sample provider rather than from assay-based typing. Subjects who had been exposed to COVID-19, were actively infected with it, or had recovered from it provided the deeply sampled blood TCRbeta repertoires that made up the dataset. Samples were obtained from the ongoing ImmuneRACE study (first 160 participants) and from some 1,200 subjects provided by 6 global collaborators. A de-identified subject ID, COVID-19 status, age in years and sex were almost always included in the sample metadata. The prospective study material was composed of cDNA or gDNA derived from T cells, B-cell-depleted T cells, or PBMCs. The repertoires were released in a freely available public database meant as a resource for research on the immune response to SARS-CoV-2. The paper as a whole reports these results and caveats: The amount of clinical and demographic metadata varied by source and participant and was provided uncurated.

V is reduced by 0 bases and J by 5 bases, leaving a spacing of 10 bases between them. CDR1 and CDR2 are read off the germline V gene as MNHEY and SVGAGI. There are 14 amino acids in the CDR3, from cysteine to phenylalanine inclusive. Of the read, only the CDR3 DNA is kept; its 42 bases are in frame from base 1. A second Seattle source provided samples from volunteer blood donors who had recovered from COVID-19. Collaborating institutions collected whole blood in K2EDTA tubes following their own protocols. Collaborator samples were shipped for TCRbeta analysis as frozen whole blood, isolated PBMCs, or DNA extracted from either sample type. TCRbeta CDR3 regions were amplified from genomic DNA by means of the immunoSEQ Assay, a bias-controlled multiplex PCR. The paper's data handling went like this. Within the assay, amplification of reference gene primers was used to estimate how many nucleated cells each sample contained. Sequence reads were collapsed and filtered to measure the absolute abundance of every unique TCRbeta CDR3 rearrangement. For each sample, productive Simpson clonality was calculated as the square root of Simpson's diversity index across productive rearrangements. TCRdb re-hosts the immuneACCESS table, in-frame sequences only. Its copies lack some clones; in the studies checked, an unresolved V gene accounts for under half of them, and the cause for the rest is not known. The V and J calls and clone size are taken from that table; D and trimming were inferred from the DNA. The sample table records 300,000 or so clones; more than 70% of these occur just once. Over 6% of the sample lies in the top ten.

In regard to this clone: Its specific antigen is unknown. The sample holds no much larger clone one base away, and base qualities are not on file.

The chain uses TRBV6-5 and TRBJ2-5; possibly the D gene is TRBD1, per 6 matching bases. The sequence was collected from a woman aged 25-40 years who had recovered from COVID-19. Material for sequencing was peripheral blood. The DNA is TGTGCCAGCAGTTACTCGATCAGGGGCGAGACCCAGTACTTC. It specifies CASSYSIRGETQYF.